This record concerns one T cell receptor (beta chain) sequence. J was trimmed by 4 bases and V by 0 bases; bases with no gene match: 13. Germline CDR1 reads MGHRA; CDR2 reads YSYEKL. This CDR3 has 19 amino acids. Libraries were prepared by immunoSEQ multiplex PCR; TCRdb keeps only in-frame clonotypes and omits some of them. The sample shows tens of thousands of clones, roughly 83% of them seen only once. This entry is derived from a study of blood T cell repertoires in COVID-19. This TCR was recovered from a human donor in a cohort sampled during active COVID-19. The sequenced material came from peripheral blood. The chain uses TRBV4-1 and TRBJ2-5; 11 positions agree with TRBD2. CDR3 in amino acids: CASSQDRGRVLAGAETQYF. In DNA, the CDR3 is TGCGCCAGCAGCCAAGATCGGGGCCGGGTACTAGCGGGGGCAGAGACCCAGTACTTC.